Sequencing of this T cell receptor beta chain was carried out in a study of human T cells and chemical hapten exposure. Indicated time point: patch test 2, 6 weeks after DPC sensitization. Treatment: therapeutic diphenylcyclopropenone sensitization with weekly scalp DPC. Samples of blood were obtained prior to the application of each patch test. MiXCR, run by TCRdb on the RACE reads, gives a single entry per CDR3 protein. The sample yields 100,000 or so distinct CDR3 sequences, 9.5% to 11% seen once. V dropped 0 bases and J dropped 0 bases, with 12 bases sitting between them. The CDR3 loop spans 16 amino acids. Germline V lookup: CDR1 SGHRS, CDR2 YFSETQ.

The gene calls are TRBV5-1 and TRBJ1-1; D gene ambiguous. The sequence derives from a man between 40 and 49 years old with alopecia areata. Some clones in this sample may be carry-over from other donors' samples. The input for sequencing was whole blood, taken in connection with sensitization to the hapten diphenylcyclopropenone (DPC). Here the CDR3 DNA reads TGCGCCAGCAGCTTGGTGGGAAAAGGGATGAACACTGAAGCTTTCTTT. Its translation: CASSLVGKGMNTEAFF.